The 9 T cell receptor beta chains below all came from one sample that was sequenced in a study of CD8+CD57+ T cells in acquired aplastic anemia. Both TCR beta VDJ combination and CDR3 sequence profiling were carried out. Genomic DNA was the template for this profiling. A single record per CDR3 protein comes from TCRdb applying MiXCR to the reads. The sample has under 200,000 distinct CDR3 sequences, around half seen once; the top ten hold under 3.5%. An expansion of CD8+CD57+ cells by flow cytometry had been shown in patients chosen for sequencing. The sequenced sample consisted of sorted CD4+, CD8+, or CD8+CD57+ T cells (not recorded which) from PBMCs. Every receptor here comes from a human donor with aplastic anemia.

This clonotype has a count of ten or more. The chain joins TRBV12-3 or TRBV12-4 to TRBJ1-2; TRBD1 matches at 12 bases. The CDR3 has 15 amino acids. The V segment lost 5 bases and the J segment 8 bases; nucleotides outside the gene matches: 9. The CDR3 DNA reads as TGTGCCAGCAGTCGACCGGGACAGGGGGCGCAGGGCTACACCTTC. Translating gives CASSRPGQGAQGYTF.

This clonotype was picked up one time. The V gene is TRBV19, the J gene TRBJ1-2, with TRBD1 as a possible D gene (5 bases). The V and J ends lost 3 bases and 14 bases respectively, with 19 bases between them. CDR3 length: 13 residues. Germline V gene lookup returns CDR1 LNHDA and CDR2 SQIVND (reference sequence). The CDR3 spells CASSIGAETVYTF. In DNA form, the CDR3 reads TGTGCCAGTAGTATTGGGGCAGAAACCGTTTATACCTTC.

This clonotype was counted ten times or more. This sequence joins TRBV2 and TRBJ1-6; 7 bases match TRBD1. Germline CDR1 is SNHLY and CDR2 is FYNNEI. This CDR3 is built from 16 residues. V lost 8 bases, J lost 0 bases, and 7 bases stayed unmatched. The CDR3 sequence is CASARQGSSYNSPLHF. In DNA form, the CDR3 reads TGTGCCAGCGCAAGACAGGGAAGCTCCTATAATTCACCCCTCCACTTT.

This clonotype was counted many times. The chain employs TRBV15 and TRBJ2-2, with 7 bases lining up with TRBD1. CDR3 size: 16 residues. Germline V gene data show CDR1 as LNHNV and CDR2 as YYDKDF (reference sequence). V lost 4 bases and J lost 6; bases outside the gene matches: 11. DNA for the CDR3: TGTGCCACCAGCAATCAACTACTCGACAGGGCCGGGGAGCTGTTTTTT. Its protein product is CATSNQLLDRAGELFF.

This sequence joins TRBV20-1 and TRBJ2-7, with 7 bases that match TRBD1. The CDR3 is made up of 15 amino acids. Trimming took 3 bases from V and 2 from J; bases not matched to a gene: 10. CDR1 is DFQATT and CDR2 is SNEGSKA in the germline V gene (reference sequence). Here the CDR3 reads CSASAGQAVTYEQYV. CDR3 nucleotide sequence: TGCAGTGCTAGTGCCGGACAGGCGGTGACCTACGAGCAGTACGTC.

The sample holds many counts of this clonotype. The chain combines TRBV7-2 with TRBJ2-3, with 7 bases that match TRBD2. The CDR3 spans 16 residues. Losses at the gene ends were 3 bases for V and 0 bases for J; bases not matched to a gene: 6. The germline V gene has CDR1 SGHTA and CDR2 FQGNSA. CDR3 sequence reads: CASSFSSGISTDTQYF. The CDR3 nucleotides read TGTGCCAGCAGCTTTTCTAGCGGAATTAGCACAGATACGCAGTATTTT.

This clonotype was recorded once. V is TRBV19 and J is TRBJ1-2; D may be TRBD1 (5 bases). Germline V gives CDR1 LNHDA, CDR2 SQIVND (reference sequence). The CDR3 runs 15 residues. The germline V and J ends were trimmed by 5 bases and 5 bases, with 18 bases remaining between them. The CDR3 is CASSVNRNGGYGYTF. CDR3 DNA sequence: TGTGCCAGTAGTGTCAACAGGAATGGTGGGTATGGCTACACCTTC.

Of note for this clonotype: This may be a read error: a much more frequent sequence differs by one nucleotide. As the CDR3 is not closed by the conserved phenylalanine or tryptophan, this likely results from a read error. V is TRBV5-1 and J is TRBJ2-7; the match to TRBD2 covers 8 bases. CDR1 SGHRS and CDR2 YFSETQ come from the germline V gene. The CDR3 consists of 18 residues. The junction had 11 bases not matched to a gene; V was cut back by 0 bases and J by 0 bases. DNA for the CDR3: TGCGCCAGCAGCTTGGCCCCCTCGGGAGGGTATAACTCCTACGAGCAGTACTCC. Its protein product is CASSLAPSGGYNSYEQYS.

Remarks on this clonotype: This clone may be a read error of a much larger clone one base away. The conserved final phenylalanine or tryptophan is absent from the CDR3, which likely points to a read error. This chain joins TRBV10-3 and TRBJ1-1; D is ambiguous. CDR1 and CDR2 (germline): ENHRY, SYGVKD. The CDR3 totals 14 residues. Here the CDR3 DNA reads TGTGCCAGCAGTGTTCACATACTTAACACTGAAGCTTTCCTT. Protein sequence: CASSVHILNTEAFL.